These 5 T cell receptor beta chains were all obtained from the same sample, sequenced in a study of Graves' ophthalmopathy and Graves' hyperthyroidism. Amplified TCR beta CDR3 regions were obtained using RNA transcripts as template. First-round RT-PCR relied on HTBI primers, and a second-round multiplex PCR came next. TCRdb analysed the multiplex PCR reads with MiXCR anew, one entry per CDR3 protein. Of over a million distinct CDR3 sequences in the sample, roughly two fifths were seen once. Sequences were obtained from peripheral blood or thyroid tissue (not recorded which). These receptors were collected from an adult man with Graves' hyperthyroidism.

This clonotype showed up many times. The V call is TRBV7-6, the J call TRBJ1-6; no definite D call. The CDR3 runs to 15 residues. V lost 3 bases and J 0 bases, leaving 6 bases between the germline ends. Germline CDR1 SGHVS, CDR2 FNYEAQ. The DNA for the CDR3 is TGTGCCAGCAGCTTCCGGAGCTCCTATAATTCACCCCTCCACTTT. It specifies CASSFRSSYNSPLHF.

This clonotype was seen at least ten times. The chain combines TRBV10-3 with TRBJ2-7; TRBD1 matches at 7 bases. V was pared by 4 bases and J by 6 bases, with 6 bases of the junction left unmatched. The V gene's germline CDR1 is ENHRY and CDR2 SYGVKD. CDR3 length equals 13 residues. CDR3 DNA: TGTGCCATCAGTGTGCCAGGGGGTAGCGAGCAGTACTTC. As protein: CAISVPGGSEQYF.

The sample holds many counts of this clonotype. The chain links TRBV5-1 to TRBJ1-2; D may be TRBD1 (6 bases). CDR3 length equals 15 residues. Looked up from germline, CDR1 is SGHRS and CDR2 is YFSETQ. The germline V and J ends were trimmed by 2 bases and 6 bases, with 17 bases remaining between them. CDR3 in amino acids: CASSLGQPLVDGYTF. CDR3 sequence (DNA): TGCGCCAGCAGCTTAGGACAGCCTCTGGTCGATGGCTACACCTTC.

This chain uses TRBV14 with TRBJ2-7, with 7 bases that match TRBD1. Germline CDR1 and CDR2: SGHDN and FVKESK. CDR3 length: 14 residues. The junction had 5 bases not matched to a gene; V was cut back by 3 bases and J by 3 bases. The CDR3 spells CASSHPGQLYEQYF. CDR3 DNA: TGTGCCAGCAGCCACCCGGGACAGCTCTACGAGCAGTACTTC.

DNA for the CDR3: TGCAGTGCTAGGGGGAACAGGGGCATAGTGGGGTCCATAGATCAGCCCCAGCATTTT. It yields the protein CSARGNRGIVGSIDQPQHF. This rearrangement joins TRBV20-1 to TRBJ1-5; 7 nucleotides align to TRBD1. V lost 3 bases and J lost 5; bases outside the gene matches: 22. CDR1 is DFQATT, CDR2 SNEGSKA, per germline (reference sequence). The CDR3 covers 19 residues.